This entry is about one TCR beta chain. These data originate in a study of control samples from healthy donors and cancer patients. Using immunoSEQ multiplex PCR, the repertoire was profiled, and TCRdb retains in-frame clones only, with some absent. This repertoire shows about 72,000 clones, around 92% found once; its top ten account for nearly 6%. Germline V CDR1 and CDR2: MNHEY, SMNVEV (reference sequence). The junction had 8 bases not matched to a gene; V was cut back by 5 bases and J by 2 bases. The CDR3 extends over 16 amino acids. The V and J genes are TRBV27 and TRBJ1-2, with 10 positions matching TRBD1. The sequenced material came from blood. The origin of this receptor is a woman between 55 and 75 years old in good health. The CDR3 DNA reads TGTGCCAGCAGTCCCGCCACGGGACAGGGGAACTATGGCTACACCTTC. Translation: CASSPATGQGNYGYTF.